These T cell receptor beta chains were read from a single sample in a study of T cell repertoires in cytomegalovirus infection. MiXCR was run by TCRdb on the reads, yielding one entry per CDR3 protein. In the table there are fewer than 250,000 distinct CDR3 sequences, under 25% of which are singletons. Material: CD8+ T cells from PBMCs. All receptors derive from a human donor in good health (CMV status not recorded). Some clones in this sample may be carry-over from other donors' samples. CDR3s include the opening cysteine and the closing phenylalanine or tryptophan. D genes are given only for firm matches. Not all rows give a size; the values are once, few, many and, for expanded clones, a class.

size	D	V	J	CDR3	DNA
many	.	TRBV7-9	TRBJ1-1	CASSSPGGIEAFF	TGTGCCAGCAGCTCCCCGGGCGGCATAGAAGCTTTCTTT
.	.	TRBV29-1	TRBJ1-2	CSVLPPFGEGYTF	TGCAGCGTCCTCCCCCCCTTTGGCGAGGGCTACACCTTC
many	.	TRBV5-6	TRBJ1-1	CASSSVLTGKNTEAFF	TGTGCCAGCAGCTCCGTATTGACAGGAAAGAACACTGAAGCTTTCTTT
.	.	TRBV14	TRBJ2-7	CASSQVTDSYEQYF	TGTGCCAGCAGCCAAGTAACAGACTCCTACGAGCAGTACTTC
.	.	TRBV4-2	TRBJ1-1	CASSQDSRRMNTEAFF	TGTGCCAGCAGCCAAGATTCCCGACGGATGAACACTGAAGCTTTCTTT
.	TRBD1	TRBV29-1	TRBJ1-1	CSISGGLNTEAFF	TGCAGCATCTCAGGGGGCCTAAACACTGAAGCTTTCTTT
many	.	TRBV7-2	TRBJ2-1	CASSSQSYNEQFF	TGTGCCAGCAGCTCACAATCCTACAATGAGCAGTTCTTC
.	.	TRBV20-1	TRBJ2-3	CSASPVSSTDTQYF	TGCAGTGCTAGTCCGGTCTCTAGCACAGATACGCAGTATTTT
many	.	TRBV11-2	TRBJ1-1	CASSLGVVNTEAFF	TGTGCCAGCAGCTTAGGGGTGGTGAACACTGAAGCTTTCTTT
.	.	TRBV7-6	TRBJ1-1	CASSPSGGDTEAFF	TGTGCCAGCAGCCCCTCCGGGGGGGACACTGAAGCTTTCTTT
few	.	TRBV6-5	TRBJ1-1	CASRPFMNTEAFF	TGTGCCAGCCGTCCTTTCATGAACACTGAAGCTTTCTTT
.	.	TRBV5-3	TRBJ2-3	CARSETAKKSTDTQYF	TGTGCCAGAAGCGAAACAGCGAAGAAAAGCACAGATACGCAGTATTTT
.	TRBD2	TRBV12-3/TRBV12-4	TRBJ2-5	CASSSRASGAQETQYF	TGTGCCAGCAGTTCGAGGGCTAGCGGGGCACAAGAGACCCAGTACTTC
few	.	TRBV28	TRBJ1-5	CASSREVSDQPQHF	TGTGCCAGCAGCCGCGAAGTTAGCGATCAGCCCCAGCATTTT
.	.	TRBV29-1	TRBJ2-5	CSVQEPQETQYF	TGCAGCGTGCAGGAGCCCCAAGAGACCCAGTACTTC
.	TRBD1	TRBV15	TRBJ2-6	CATSPRQGWANVLTF	TGTGCCACCAGCCCGAGACAGGGCTGGGCCAACGTCCTGACTTTC
many	TRBD1	TRBV7-8	TRBJ2-1	CASSSYDRGGEQFF	TGTGCCAGCAGCTCCTACGACAGGGGCGGTGAGCAGTTCTTC
.	TRBD2	TRBV28	TRBJ2-7	CASSLLIGGFYEQYF	TGTGCCAGCTCCCTTCTCATCGGGGGGTTCTACGAGCAGTACTTC
.	.	TRBV7-6	TRBJ2-2	CARSLAHYRPAMNTGELFF	TGTGCCAGGAGCTTAGCCCACTACAGACCGGCTATGAACACCGGGGAGCTGTTTTTT
.	.	TRBV7-9	TRBJ1-2	CASSGRDYYGYTF	TGTGCCAGCAGCGGTCGGGACTACTATGGCTACACCTTC
.	.	TRBV6-1	TRBJ2-2	CASSQRPSGINTGELFF	TGTGCCAGCAGCCAAAGGCCTTCAGGGATTAACACCGGGGAGCTGTTTTTT
.	.	TRBV28	TRBJ1-6	CASSLYPGFANSPLHF	TGTGCCAGCAGTTTATACCCCGGATTTGCGAATTCACCCCTCCACTTT
.	.	TRBV12-3/TRBV12-4	TRBJ1-2	CASSSGSGGGYTF	TGTGCCAGCAGTTCCGGCAGTGGGGGAGGCTACACCTTC
.	.	TRBV28	TRBJ2-3	CASSFRVTDTQYF	TGTGCCAGCAGTTTTCGAGTAACAGATACGCAGTATTTT
many	.	TRBV6-2/TRBV6-3	TRBJ2-1	CASSYPGLLNEQFF	TGTGCCAGCAGTTACCCGGGCTTGCTGAATGAGCAGTTCTTC
.	.	TRBV7-9	TRBJ2-5	CASSSNPGTQYF	TGTGCCAGCAGCTCAAACCCTGGGACCCAGTACTTC
many	.	TRBV7-6	TRBJ2-7	CASSLEERYEQYF	TGTGCCAGCAGCTTAGAGGAGCGGTACGAGCAGTACTTC
few	.	TRBV29-1	TRBJ1-1	CSVRDADGNTEAFF	TGCAGCGTCAGGGACGCGGATGGGAACACTGAAGCTTTCTTT
.	TRBD1	TRBV7-9	TRBJ2-1	CASSLVFGVARGLSYNEQFF	TGTGCCAGCAGCTTAGTTTTTGGGGTAGCGAGGGGGCTGTCCTACAATGAGCAGTTCTTC
many	.	TRBV5-6	TRBJ2-1	CASSLVPVSYNEQFF	TGTGCCAGCAGCTTGGTGCCCGTATCCTACAATGAGCAGTTCTTC
.	.	TRBV2	TRBJ1-1	CASSEVTQAAFF	TGTGCCAGCAGTGAAGTCACCCAAGCAGCTTTCTTT
many	TRBD1	TRBV7-2	TRBJ2-1	CASSLGDRYNEQFF	TGTGCCAGCAGCTTAGGGGACAGATACAATGAGCAGTTCTTC
few	TRBD1	TRBV7-9	TRBJ2-2	CASSSPQDRGVTGELFF	TGTGCCAGCAGCTCCCCACAGGACAGGGGGGTTACCGGGGAGCTGTTTTTT